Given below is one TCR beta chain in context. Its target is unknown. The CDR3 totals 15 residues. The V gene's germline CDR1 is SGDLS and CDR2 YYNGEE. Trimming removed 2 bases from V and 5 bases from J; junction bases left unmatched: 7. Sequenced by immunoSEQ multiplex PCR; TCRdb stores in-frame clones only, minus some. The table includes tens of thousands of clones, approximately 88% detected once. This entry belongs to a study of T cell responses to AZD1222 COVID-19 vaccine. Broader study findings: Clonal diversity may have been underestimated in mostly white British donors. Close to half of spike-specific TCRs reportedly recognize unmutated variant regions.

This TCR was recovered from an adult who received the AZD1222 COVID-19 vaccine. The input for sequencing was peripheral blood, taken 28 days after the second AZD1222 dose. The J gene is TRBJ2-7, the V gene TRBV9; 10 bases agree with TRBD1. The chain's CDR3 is CASSVWDRGLDEQYF. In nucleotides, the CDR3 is TGTGCCAGCAGCGTTTGGGACAGGGGTCTTGACGAGCAGTACTTC.